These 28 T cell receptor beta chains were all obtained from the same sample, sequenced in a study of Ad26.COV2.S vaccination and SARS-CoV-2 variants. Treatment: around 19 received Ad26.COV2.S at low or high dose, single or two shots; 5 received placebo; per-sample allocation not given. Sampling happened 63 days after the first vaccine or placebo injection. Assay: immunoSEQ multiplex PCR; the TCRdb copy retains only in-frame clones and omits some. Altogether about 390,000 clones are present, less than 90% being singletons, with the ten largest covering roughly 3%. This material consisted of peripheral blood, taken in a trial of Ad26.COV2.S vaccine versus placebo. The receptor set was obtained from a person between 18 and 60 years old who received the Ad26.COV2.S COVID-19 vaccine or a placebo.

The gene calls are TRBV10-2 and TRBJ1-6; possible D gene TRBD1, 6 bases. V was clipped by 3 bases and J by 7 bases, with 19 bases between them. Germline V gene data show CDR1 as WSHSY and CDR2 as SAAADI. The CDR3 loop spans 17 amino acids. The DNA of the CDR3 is TGCGCCAGCAGTGAATATCGGGAGGGGGGTATCAATTCACCCCTCCACTTT. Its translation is CASSEYREGGINSPLHF.

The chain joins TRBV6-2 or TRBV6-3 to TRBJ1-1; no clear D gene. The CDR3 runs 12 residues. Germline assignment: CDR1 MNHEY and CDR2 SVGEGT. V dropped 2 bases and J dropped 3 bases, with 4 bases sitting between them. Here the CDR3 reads CASSYQYTEAFF. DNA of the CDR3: TGTGCCAGCAGTTACCAGTACACTGAAGCTTTCTTT.

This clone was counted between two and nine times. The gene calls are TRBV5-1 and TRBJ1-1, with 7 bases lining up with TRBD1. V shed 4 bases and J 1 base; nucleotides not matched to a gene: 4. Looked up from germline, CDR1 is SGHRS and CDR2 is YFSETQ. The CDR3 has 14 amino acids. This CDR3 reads CASSTDRENTEAFF. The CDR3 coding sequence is TGCGCCAGCAGCACCGACAGGGAGAACACTGAAGCTTTCTTT.

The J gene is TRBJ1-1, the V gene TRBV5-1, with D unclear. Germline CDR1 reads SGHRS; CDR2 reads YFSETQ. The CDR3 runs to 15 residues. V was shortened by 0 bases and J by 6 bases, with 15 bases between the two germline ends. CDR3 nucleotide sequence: TGCGCCAGCAGCTTGGTCGGTATTTCGGTGGCTGAAGCTTTCTTT. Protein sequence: CASSLVGISVAEAFF.

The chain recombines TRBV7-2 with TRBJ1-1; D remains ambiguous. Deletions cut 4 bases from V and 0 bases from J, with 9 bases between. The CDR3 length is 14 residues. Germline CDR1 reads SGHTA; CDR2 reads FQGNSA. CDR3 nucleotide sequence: TGTGCCAGCAGCTCCTACAGCGTGAACACTGAAGCTTTCTTT. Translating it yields CASSSYSVNTEAFF.

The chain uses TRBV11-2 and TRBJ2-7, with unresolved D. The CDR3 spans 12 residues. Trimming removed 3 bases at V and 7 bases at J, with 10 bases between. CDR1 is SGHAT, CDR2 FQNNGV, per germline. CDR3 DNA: TGTGCCAGCAGCTTCGAAGGACGGGAGCAGTACTTC. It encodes CASSFEGREQYF.

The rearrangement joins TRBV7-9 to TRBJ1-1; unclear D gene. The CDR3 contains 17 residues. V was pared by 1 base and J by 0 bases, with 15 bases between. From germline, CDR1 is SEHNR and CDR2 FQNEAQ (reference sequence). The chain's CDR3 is CASSLVRARTMNTEAFF. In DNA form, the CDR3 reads TGTGCCAGCAGCTTAGTACGGGCACGAACTATGAACACTGAAGCTTTCTTT.

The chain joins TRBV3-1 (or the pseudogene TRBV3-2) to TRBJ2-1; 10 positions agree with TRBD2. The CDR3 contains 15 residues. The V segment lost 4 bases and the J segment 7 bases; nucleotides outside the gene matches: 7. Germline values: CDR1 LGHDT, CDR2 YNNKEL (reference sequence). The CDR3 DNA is TGTGCCAGCAGCCGAAGCGGGGGGGTAACGAATGAGCAGTTCTTC. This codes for CASSRSGGVTNEQFF.

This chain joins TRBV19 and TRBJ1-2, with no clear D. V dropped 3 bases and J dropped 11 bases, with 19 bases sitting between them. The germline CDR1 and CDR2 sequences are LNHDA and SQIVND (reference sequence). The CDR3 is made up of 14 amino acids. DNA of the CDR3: TGTGCCAGTAGTATCGGACCCCGCAGCTTGTTGTACACCTTC. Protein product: CASSIGPRSLLYTF.

CDR3 amino acids: CASSPTGGEETQYF. The CDR3 DNA is TGTGCCAGCAGTCCCACAGGGGGCGAGGAGACCCAGTACTTC. The chain couples TRBV6-2 or TRBV6-3 to TRBJ2-5; TRBD1 agrees at 9 bases. The V gene's germline CDR1 is MNHEY and CDR2 SVGEGT. V trimming: 5 bases; J trimming: 5 bases; junction bases outside the gene matches: 6. This CDR3 comprises 14 residues.

The CDR3 protein is CASSESGARDEQFF. CDR3 DNA: TGCGCCAGCAGTGAGTCAGGGGCCCGGGATGAGCAGTTCTTC. The genes are TRBV10-2 and TRBJ2-1; a possible D gene is TRBD1 (5 bases). In germline, CDR1 is WSHSY, CDR2 SAAADI. With 0 bases removed from V and 8 bases from J, the gap between germline ends came to 11 bases. The CDR3 length is 14 residues.

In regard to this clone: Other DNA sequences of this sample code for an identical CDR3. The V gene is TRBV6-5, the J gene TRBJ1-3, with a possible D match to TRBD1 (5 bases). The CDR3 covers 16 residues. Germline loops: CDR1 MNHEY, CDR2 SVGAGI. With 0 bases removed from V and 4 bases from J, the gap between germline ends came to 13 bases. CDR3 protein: CASSYSGGLSGNTIYF. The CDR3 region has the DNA TGTGCCAGCAGTTACTCTGGGGGACTCTCGGGAAACACCATATATTTT.

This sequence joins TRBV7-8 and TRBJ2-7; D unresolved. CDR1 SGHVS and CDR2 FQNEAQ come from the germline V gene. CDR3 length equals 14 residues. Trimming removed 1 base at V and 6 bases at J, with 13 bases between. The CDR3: CASSLVAGGGEQYF. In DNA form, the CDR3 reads TGTGCCAGCAGCTTAGTAGCAGGCGGTGGCGAGCAGTACTTC. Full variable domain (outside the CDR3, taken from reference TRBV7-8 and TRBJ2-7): GAGVSQSPRYKVAKRGQDVALRCDPISGHVSLFWYQQALGQGPEFLTYFQNEAQLDKSGLPSDRFFAERPEGSVSTLKIQRTQQEDSAVYLCASSLVAGGGEQYFGPGTRLTVT.

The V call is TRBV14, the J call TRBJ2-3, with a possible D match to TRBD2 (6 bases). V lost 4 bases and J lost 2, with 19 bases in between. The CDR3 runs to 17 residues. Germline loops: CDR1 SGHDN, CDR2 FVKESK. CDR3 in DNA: TGTGCCAGCAGCCCTGGACTATTTCCCATGGACACAGATACGCAGTATTTT. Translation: CASSPGLFPMDTDTQYF. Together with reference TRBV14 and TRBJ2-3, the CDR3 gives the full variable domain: EAGVTQFPSHSVIEKGQTVTLRCDPISGHDNLYWYRRVMGKEIKFLLHFVKESKQDESGMPNNRFLAERTGGTYSTLKVQPAELEDSGVYFCASSPGLFPMDTDTQYFGPGTRLTVL.

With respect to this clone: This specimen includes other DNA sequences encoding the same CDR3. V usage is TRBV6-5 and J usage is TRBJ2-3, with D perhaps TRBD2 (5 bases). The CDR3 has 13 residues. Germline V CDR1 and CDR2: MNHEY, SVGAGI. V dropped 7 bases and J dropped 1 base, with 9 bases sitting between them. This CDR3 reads CASNPGGTDTQYF. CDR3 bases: TGTGCCAGCAATCCCGGGGGCACAGATACGCAGTATTTT.

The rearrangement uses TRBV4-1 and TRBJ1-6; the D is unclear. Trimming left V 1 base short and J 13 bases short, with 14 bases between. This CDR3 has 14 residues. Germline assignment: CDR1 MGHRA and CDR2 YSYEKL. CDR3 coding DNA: TGCGCCAGCAGCCAAGTTTCCCGCCTCAGTCCCCTCCACTTT. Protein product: CASSQVSRLSPLHF.

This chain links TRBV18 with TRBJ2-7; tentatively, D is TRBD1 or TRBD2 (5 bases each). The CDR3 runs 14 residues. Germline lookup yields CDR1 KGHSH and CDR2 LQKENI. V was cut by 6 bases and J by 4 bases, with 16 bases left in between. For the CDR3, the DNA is TGTGCCAGCTCCCGGGAAGGGGCGCGGTACGAGCAGTACTTC. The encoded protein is CASSREGARYEQYF.

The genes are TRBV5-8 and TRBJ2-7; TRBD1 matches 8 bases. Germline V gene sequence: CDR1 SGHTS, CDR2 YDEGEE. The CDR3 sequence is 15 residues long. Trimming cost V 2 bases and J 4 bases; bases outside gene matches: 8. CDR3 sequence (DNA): TGTGCCAGCAGCTTCAACACCAGACAGGGGTACGAGCAGTACTTC. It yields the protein CASSFNTRQGYEQYF.

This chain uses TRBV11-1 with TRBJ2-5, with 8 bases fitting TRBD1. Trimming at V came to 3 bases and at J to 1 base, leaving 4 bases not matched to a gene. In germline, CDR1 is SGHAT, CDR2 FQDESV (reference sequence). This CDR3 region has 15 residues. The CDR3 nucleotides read TGTGCCAGCAGCTTTCAGGGGGCCGGCCAAGAGACCCAGTACTTC. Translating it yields CASSFQGAGQETQYF.

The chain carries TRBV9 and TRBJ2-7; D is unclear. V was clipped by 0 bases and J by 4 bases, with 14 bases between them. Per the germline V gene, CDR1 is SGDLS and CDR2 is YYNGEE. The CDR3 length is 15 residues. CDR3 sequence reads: CASSVGVVQSYEQYF. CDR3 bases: TGTGCCAGCAGCGTAGGAGTGGTGCAGTCTTACGAGCAGTACTTC.

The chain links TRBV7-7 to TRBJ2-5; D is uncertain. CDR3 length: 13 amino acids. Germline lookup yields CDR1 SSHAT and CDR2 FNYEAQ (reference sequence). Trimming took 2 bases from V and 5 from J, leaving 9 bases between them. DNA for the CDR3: TGTGCCAGCAGCTTAAGCGCTTCCGAGACCCAGTACTTC. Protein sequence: CASSLSASETQYF.

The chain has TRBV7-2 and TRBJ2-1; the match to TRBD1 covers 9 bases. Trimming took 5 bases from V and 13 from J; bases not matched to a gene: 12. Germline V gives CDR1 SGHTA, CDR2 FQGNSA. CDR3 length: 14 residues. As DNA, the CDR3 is TGTGCCAGCAGCCACCCGGACAGGGGAAGGGCACAGTTCTTC. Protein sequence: CASSHPDRGRAQFF.

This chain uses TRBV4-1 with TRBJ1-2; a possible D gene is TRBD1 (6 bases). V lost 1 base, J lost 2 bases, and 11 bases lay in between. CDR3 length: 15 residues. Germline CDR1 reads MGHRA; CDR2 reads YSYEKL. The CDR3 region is CASSQVPDSNYGYTF. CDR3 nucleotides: TGCGCCAGCAGCCAAGTTCCGGACAGCAACTATGGCTACACCTTC.

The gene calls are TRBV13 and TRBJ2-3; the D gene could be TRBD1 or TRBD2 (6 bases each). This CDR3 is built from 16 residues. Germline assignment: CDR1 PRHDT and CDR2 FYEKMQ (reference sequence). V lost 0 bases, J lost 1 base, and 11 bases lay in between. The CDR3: CASSLGGGAGTDTQYF. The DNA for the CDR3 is TGTGCCAGCAGCTTAGGCGGGGGCGCCGGCACAGATACGCAGTATTTT.

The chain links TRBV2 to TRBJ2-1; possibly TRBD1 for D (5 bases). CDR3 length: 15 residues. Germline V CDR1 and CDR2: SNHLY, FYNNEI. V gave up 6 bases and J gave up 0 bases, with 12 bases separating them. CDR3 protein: CASSLRGSSYNEQFF. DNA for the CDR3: TGTGCCAGCAGCTTAAGGGGTAGCTCCTACAATGAGCAGTTCTTC.

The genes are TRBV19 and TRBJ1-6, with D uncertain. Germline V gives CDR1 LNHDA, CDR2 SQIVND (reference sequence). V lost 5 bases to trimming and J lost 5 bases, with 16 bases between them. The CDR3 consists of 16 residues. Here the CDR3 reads CASSFRAGDDNSPLHF. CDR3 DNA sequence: TGTGCCAGTAGTTTCCGGGCCGGGGATGATAATTCACCCCTCCACTTT.

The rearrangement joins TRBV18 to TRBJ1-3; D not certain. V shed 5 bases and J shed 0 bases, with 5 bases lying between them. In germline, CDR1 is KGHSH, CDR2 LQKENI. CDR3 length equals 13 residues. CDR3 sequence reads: CASSEISGNTIYF. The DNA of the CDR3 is TGTGCCAGCTCAGAAATCTCTGGAAACACCATATATTTT.

This chain's CDR3 is CARSLLSRQETQYF. CDR3 DNA: TGTGCCAGAAGCTTGCTATCTAGACAAGAGACCCAGTACTTC. This sequence joins TRBV5-3 and TRBJ2-5; D call uncertain. TRBV5-3 is an ORF for which the function is uncertain. This CDR3 is built from 14 residues. Deletions cut 1 base from V and 2 bases from J, with 9 bases between.